Below are 9 T cell receptor beta chains sequenced from a single sample in a study of tissue T cells after allogeneic stem cell transplantation (dated by TCRdb to 2021 to 2024). Receptor amplification or capture employed the immunoSEQ multiplex PCR assay. The table was pulled from immuneACCESS by TCRdb, which kept in-frame rearrangements only. Such tables lose some clones; where checked, under half of the loss comes from unresolved V genes, and the rest has no known cause. Across this sample there are some 9,400 clones, with about 61% seen only once. Jointly, the top ten make up around 19% of the sample. According to the study, the label for this sample's time point signals: human tissue collected at research (rapid) autopsy. Sequences were derived from tissue from the jejunum, sampled at autopsy. The receptors derive from a female donor of 60 years or more with lung cancer.

This chain connects TRBV5-4 to TRBJ2-7, with D possibly being TRBD1 (6 bases). Germline lookup yields CDR1 SGHNT and CDR2 YYREEE (reference sequence). V lost 2 bases, J lost 3 bases, and 6 bases lay in between. This CDR3 is built from 12 residues. The CDR3 loop is CASSLGGYEQYF. The CDR3 DNA reads TGTGCCAGCAGCTTAGGGGGCTACGAGCAGTACTTC.

This clone was observed a handful of times. V gene TRBV19 combines with J gene TRBJ1-1, with D hard to call. V was shortened by 5 bases and J by 0 bases, with 13 bases between the two germline ends. Germline CDR1 reads LNHDA; CDR2 reads SQIVND (reference sequence). This CDR3 contains 15 residues. The CDR3 region is CASSRPLGMNTEAFF. The CDR3 region has the DNA TGTGCCAGTAGTCGCCCATTGGGGATGAACACTGAAGCTTTCTTT. Supplemented by reference TRBV19 and TRBJ1-1, the full variable domain reads DGGITQSPKYLFRKEGQNVTLSCEQNLNHDAMYWYRQDPGQGLRLIYYSQIVNDFQKGDIAEGYSVSREKKESFPLTVTSAQKNPTAFYLCASSRPLGMNTEAFFGQGTRLTVV.

Relative to its sample, this clone is medium-sized. V is TRBV6-2 or TRBV6-3 and J is TRBJ1-2; D might be TRBD1 (6 bases). Germline-derived CDR1 and CDR2 are MNHEY and SVGEGT. The CDR3 consists of 15 residues. The V end lost 3 bases, the J end lost 4 bases, and 15 bases lay between the germline ends. Here the CDR3 reads CASSYSKIRGYGYTF. The CDR3 bases are TGTGCCAGCAGTTATTCCAAGATCAGGGGCTATGGCTACACCTTC.

This clone occurred a few times. Other DNA sequences in the same sample also yield this CDR3. This chain joins TRBV2 and TRBJ2-7, with D perhaps being TRBD1 or TRBD2 (5 bases each). Per germline, CDR1 SNHLY and CDR2 FYNNEI. Trimming left V 7 bases short and J 2 bases short, with 9 bases between. The CDR3 has 12 residues. CDR3 nucleotide sequence: TGTGCCAGCAAGAGGGGTCCCTACGAGCAGTACTTC. It yields the protein CASKRGPYEQYF.

This clone was picked up a small number of times. The chain recombines TRBV5-1 with TRBJ2-7; D ambiguous. Germline V gene lookup returns CDR1 SGHRS and CDR2 YFSETQ. The CDR3 totals 15 residues. V was clipped by 0 bases and J by 3 bases, with 13 bases between them. The CDR3 reads CASSLGTSRGYEQYF. The DNA of the CDR3 is TGCGCCAGCAGCTTGGGAACAAGCAGAGGCTACGAGCAGTACTTC.

The sample holds a few counts of this clone. The rearrangement uses TRBV3-1 (or the pseudogene TRBV3-2) and TRBJ1-1; D may be TRBD1 (6 bases). The germline V and J ends were trimmed by 4 bases and 1 base, with 10 bases remaining between them. CDR1 LGHDT and CDR2 YNNKEL come from the germline V gene (reference sequence). The length of the CDR3 is 14 residues. CDR3 sequence reads: CASSPGHSNTEAFF. The DNA for the CDR3 is TGTGCCAGCAGCCCGGGACATTCGAACACTGAAGCTTTCTTT.

This clone was seen a few times. The V and J genes are TRBV5-3 and TRBJ1-5; D remains ambiguous. TRBV5-3 is an open reading frame whose function is uncertain. The CDR3 runs 16 residues. V gave up 0 bases and J gave up 2 bases, with 12 bases separating them. The chain's CDR3 is CARSLGREDCNQPQHF. The CDR3, as DNA: TGTGCCAGAAGCTTGGGGAGGGAGGATTGCAATCAGCCCCAGCATTTT.

The chain employs TRBV6-5 and TRBJ1-1; weak D call: TRBD1 (6 bases). This CDR3 is 15 amino acids long. V lost 5 bases to trimming and J lost 1 base, with 14 bases between them. Germline loops: CDR1 MNHEY, CDR2 SVGAGI. The CDR3 DNA reads TGTGCCAGCAGTAAGGAGGGGGGGAAGAACACTGAAGCTTTCTTT. Its protein is CASSKEGGKNTEAFF.

This chain joins TRBV9 and TRBJ2-5, with a weak D call TRBD2 (6 bases). V dropped 4 bases and J dropped 4 bases, with 14 bases sitting between them. Germline V gene lookup returns CDR1 SGDLS and CDR2 YYNGEE. There are 14 residues in the CDR3. Here the CDR3 DNA reads TGTGCCAGCAGCCTACCCTCCGGGGGAGAGACCCAGTACTTC. Translating it yields CASSLPSGGETQYF.